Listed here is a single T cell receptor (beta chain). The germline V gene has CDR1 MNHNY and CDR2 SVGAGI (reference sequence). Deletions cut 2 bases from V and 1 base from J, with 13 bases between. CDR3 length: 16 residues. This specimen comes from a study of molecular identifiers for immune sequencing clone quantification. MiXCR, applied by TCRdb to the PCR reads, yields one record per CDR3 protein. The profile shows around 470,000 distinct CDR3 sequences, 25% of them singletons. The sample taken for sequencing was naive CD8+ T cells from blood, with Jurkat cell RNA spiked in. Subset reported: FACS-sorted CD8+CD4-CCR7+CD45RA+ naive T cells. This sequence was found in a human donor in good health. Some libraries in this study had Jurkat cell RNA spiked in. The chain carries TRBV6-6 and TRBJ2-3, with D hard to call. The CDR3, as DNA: TGTGCCAGCAGTTACCAGTTCGTCGCCTGCACAGATACGCAGTATTTT. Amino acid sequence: CASSYQFVACTDTQYF.